The 10 T cell receptor beta chains listed next were all sequenced from one sample in a study of cytomegalovirus exposure and HLA in healthy donors. The study ran its PCR with 60 Vbeta and 13 Jbeta primers. Clones were read by immunoSEQ multiplex PCR, and TCRdb kept only the in-frame ones, dropping some. In the table there are about 150,000 clones, 72% of which are singletons. Sequencing was performed on PBMCs. Receptors originate from a middle-aged man in good health and CMV-seronegative.

The genes are TRBV21-1 and TRBJ2-6; the D call in the table, TRBD1, was not verified against the DNA. TRBV21-1 is described as a pseudogene. The CDR3 consists of 16 residues. Here the CDR3 reads CASNGTGVPGANVLTF. CDR3 in DNA: TGTGCCAGCAACGGGACAGGGGTACCTGGGGCCAACGTCCTGACTTTC.

This clone was observed a handful of times. The chain links TRBV4-3 to TRBJ1-1; D remains ambiguous. V gave up 4 bases and J gave up 11 bases, with 11 bases separating them. CDR3 length: 11 residues. Germline V CDR1 and CDR2: LGHNA, YSLEER. The CDR3 coding sequence is TGCGCCAGCAGCCGCCGCTCCCGGGCTTTCTTT. Translated, it gives CASSRRSRAFF.

The rearrangement links TRBV6-5 to TRBJ2-7; 7 bases align to TRBD1. Germline assignment: CDR1 MNHEY and CDR2 SVGAGI. CDR3 size: 15 residues. With 4 bases clipped from V and 0 bases from J, the junction kept 6 bases outside the gene matches. The CDR3 loop is CASSLQTGSSYEQYF. As DNA, the CDR3 is TGTGCCAGCAGTTTACAGACAGGGAGCTCCTACGAGCAGTACTTC.

This clone showed up just once. The chain has TRBV6-6 and TRBJ2-3, with TRBD1 matching over 8 bases. The CDR3 consists of 15 residues. In germline, CDR1 is MNHNY, CDR2 SVGAGI (reference sequence). Germline trimming cut 2 bases from V and 0 bases from J; bases unmatched to any gene: 1. The CDR3 region is CASSYQGASTDTQYF. Written as DNA, the CDR3 is TGTGCCAGCAGTTACCAGGGGGCAAGCACAGATACGCAGTATTTT.

The sample holds a few counts of this clone. The V and J genes are TRBV6-4 and TRBJ2-1; TRBD2 matches 9 bases. Germline V gene data show CDR1 as MRHNA and CDR2 as SNTAGT. The CDR3 is 14 amino acids. The V segment lost 4 bases and the J segment 8 bases; nucleotides outside the gene matches: 6. CDR3 loop: CASSVSGGGDEQFF. Written as DNA, the CDR3 is TGTGCCAGCAGTGTTAGCGGGGGAGGCGATGAGCAGTTCTTC.

V usage is TRBV27 and J usage is TRBJ1-5; TRBD1 might be the D (5 bases). The CDR3 has 15 amino acids. Trimming took off 4 bases at V and 7 bases at J, with 17 bases between the two ends. Germline CDR1 MNHEY, CDR2 SMNVEV (reference sequence). CDR3 sequence reads: CASSSWGGIRQPQHF. For the CDR3, the DNA is TGTGCCAGCAGTTCCTGGGGGGGGATTAGACAGCCCCAGCATTTT.

V and J are TRBV13 and TRBJ1-3; 8 bases map to TRBD1. V trimming: 5 bases; J trimming: 1 base; junction bases outside the gene matches: 4. The CDR3 has 15 amino acids. Germline V CDR1 and CDR2: PRHDT, FYEKMQ (reference sequence). Here the CDR3 DNA reads TGTGCCAGCAGCCCAGACAGGGGATCTGGAAACACCATATATTTT. Protein product: CASSPDRGSGNTIYF.

The chain couples TRBV5-1 to TRBJ2-3; 8 bases match TRBD1. The CDR3 length is 14 residues. J lost 1 base, V lost 4 bases, and 2 bases had no gene match. CDR1 is SGHRS, CDR2 YFSETQ, per germline. CDR3 sequence (DNA): TGCGCCAGCAGCCCGGACAGGGGCACAGATACGCAGTATTTT. It translates to CASSPDRGTDTQYF.

A few counts support this clone. The chain carries TRBV7-2 and TRBJ2-3, with 12 bases fitting TRBD2. This CDR3 is 15 amino acids long. Losses at the gene ends were 4 bases for V and 6 bases for J; bases not matched to a gene: 5. Germline values: CDR1 SGHTA, CDR2 FQGNSA. CDR3 in amino acids: CASSSRLAGVDTQYF. DNA for the CDR3: TGTGCCAGCAGCTCGCGACTAGCGGGAGTGGATACGCAGTATTTT.

The chain carries TRBV6-5 and TRBJ2-7, with 9 nucleotides matching TRBD2. CDR1 and CDR2 (germline): MNHEY, SVGAGI. Unmatched junction bases numbered 7, after V lost 4 bases and J lost 6 bases. The CDR3 totals 14 residues. The CDR3 here is CASSSIAGAVEQYF. The CDR3 DNA follows: TGTGCCAGCAGTTCAATAGCGGGAGCCGTCGAGCAGTACTTC.